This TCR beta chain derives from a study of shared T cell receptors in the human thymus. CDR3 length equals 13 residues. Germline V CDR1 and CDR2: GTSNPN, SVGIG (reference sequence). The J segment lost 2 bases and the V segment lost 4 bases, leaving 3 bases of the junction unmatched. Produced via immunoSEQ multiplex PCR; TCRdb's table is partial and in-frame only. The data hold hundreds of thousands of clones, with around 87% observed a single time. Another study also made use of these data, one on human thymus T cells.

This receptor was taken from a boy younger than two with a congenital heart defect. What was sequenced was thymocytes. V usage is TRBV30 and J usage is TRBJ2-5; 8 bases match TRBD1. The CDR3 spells CAWTNRGQETQYF. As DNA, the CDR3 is TGTGCCTGGACAAACAGGGGGCAAGAGACCCAGTACTTC.